This T cell receptor (beta chain) derives from a study of cytomegalovirus exposure and HLA in healthy donors. Study results and limitations: The authors later found TCR association rates varying by HLA locus, with DRB1 most and HLA-C fewest. A cluster of highly shared sequence variants was likely a sequencing artifact.

Per the germline V gene, CDR1 is SGHRS and CDR2 is YFSETQ. CDR3 length equals 15 residues. Trimming at V came to 4 bases and at J to 10 bases, leaving 7 bases not matched to a gene. Only one count was recorded for this clone. No antigen is known for it. The PCR used 60 Vbeta and 13 Jbeta primers. Data came from immunoSEQ multiplex PCR; TCRdb stores just in-frame clones and leaves some out. The sample includes almost 200,000 clones, about 85% of them seen just once. The chain has TRBV5-1 and TRBJ2-1; 14 nucleotides agree with TRBD2. Sequences were obtained from PBMCs. The sequence was collected from a male donor in good health and CMV-seropositive. CDR3 loop: CASSPGTSGSNEQFF. DNA of the CDR3: TGCGCCAGCAGCCCCGGGACTAGCGGGAGTAACGAGCAGTTCTTC. The full variable domain, completed using reference TRBV5-1 and TRBJ2-1, is KAGVTQTPRYLIKTRGQQVTLSCSPISGHRSVSWYQQTPGQGLQFLFEYFSETQRNKGNFPGRFSGRQFSNSRSEMNVSTLELGDSALYLCASSPGTSGSNEQFFGPGTRLTVL.